Listed below are T cell receptor beta chains from one sample, sequenced in a study of blood T cell repertoires in COVID-19. Only in-frame clones appear in the TCRdb table, and some are missing; sequencing was by immunoSEQ multiplex PCR. The table includes about 200,000 clones, 82% detected once. Sequencing used peripheral blood. These TCRs come from a human donor with acute or convalescent COVID-19. The donor label of this sample is uncertain. CDR3s include the opening cysteine and the closing phenylalanine or tryptophan. D genes are given only for firm matches. Some rows mark clone size as missing; the rest say once, few, many or name a class of expanded clone.

J gene: TRBJ2-1; D gene: NA; V gene: TRBV7-2; clone size: once; CDR3 protein: CASTPSTGTYNEQFF; CDR3 DNA: TGTGCCAGCACCCCTTCTACGGGTACCTACAATGAGCAGTTCTTC
J gene: TRBJ2-5; D gene: TRBD1; V gene: TRBV10-3; clone size: NA; CDR3 protein: CASNRGLDETQYF; CDR3 DNA: TGTGCCAGCAACAGGGGGCTCGATGAGACCCAGTACTTC
J gene: TRBJ2-2; D gene: NA; V gene: TRBV9; clone size: NA; CDR3 protein: CASSVTGQGFNTGELFF; CDR3 DNA: TGTGCCAGCAGCGTTACAGGGCAGGGGTTTAACACCGGGGAGCTGTTTTTT
J gene: TRBJ2-1; D gene: TRBD2; V gene: TRBV7-2; clone size: NA; CDR3 protein: CASSLYGVGGSNEQFF; CDR3 DNA: TGTGCCAGCAGCTTATATGGTGTTGGCGGGAGTAATGAGCAGTTCTTC
J gene: TRBJ1-1; D gene: NA; V gene: TRBV6-5; clone size: NA; CDR3 protein: CASSYEGTQATEAFF; CDR3 DNA: TGTGCCAGCAGTTACGAGGGGACACAGGCCACTGAAGCTTTCTTT
J gene: TRBJ1-2; D gene: NA; V gene: TRBV4-1; clone size: once; CDR3 protein: CASSQAPRPGANYGYTF; CDR3 DNA: TGCGCCAGCAGCCAAGCTCCCCGGCCTGGAGCTAACTATGGCTACACCTTC
J gene: TRBJ1-2; D gene: NA; V gene: TRBV28; clone size: once; CDR3 protein: CAIHRDGGYTF; CDR3 DNA: TGTGCCATCCACAGGGACGGAGGCTACACCTTC
J gene: TRBJ2-6; D gene: NA; V gene: TRBV19; clone size: NA; CDR3 protein: CASSVGGYSGANVLTF; CDR3 DNA: TGTGCCAGTAGTGTTGGCGGCTACTCTGGGGCCAACGTCCTGACTTTC
J gene: TRBJ2-5; D gene: TRBD1; V gene: TRBV5-1; clone size: NA; CDR3 protein: CASSSRGRDETQYF; CDR3 DNA: TGCGCCAGCAGCTCCAGGGGGAGAGACGAGACCCAGTACTTC
J gene: TRBJ1-5; D gene: TRBD1; V gene: TRBV27; clone size: NA; CDR3 protein: CASSFGTGSNQPQHF; CDR3 DNA: TGTGCCAGCAGTTTCGGGACAGGAAGCAATCAGCCCCAGCATTTT
J gene: TRBJ2-7; D gene: TRBD2; V gene: TRBV10-3; clone size: few; CDR3 protein: CAISESAAGVAGLNEQYF; CDR3 DNA: TGTGCCATCAGTGAGTCGGCGGCGGGTGTAGCGGGACTTAACGAGCAGTACTTC
J gene: TRBJ2-1; D gene: TRBD2; V gene: TRBV5-4; clone size: NA; CDR3 protein: CASSSRLAGGIGEQFF; CDR3 DNA: TGTGCCAGCAGCTCCCGACTAGCGGGAGGAATTGGTGAGCAGTTCTTC
J gene: TRBJ2-7; D gene: TRBD1; V gene: TRBV29-1; clone size: NA; CDR3 protein: CSAGRTGGAEQYF; CDR3 DNA: TGCAGCGCCGGCAGGACAGGGGGCGCCGAGCAGTACTTC
J gene: TRBJ2-1; D gene: TRBD2; V gene: TRBV5-1; clone size: NA; CDR3 protein: CASSFFPGLAGAEQFF; CDR3 DNA: TGCGCCAGCAGCTTCTTTCCGGGACTAGCGGGAGCGGAGCAGTTCTTC
J gene: TRBJ2-7; D gene: NA; V gene: TRBV9; clone size: NA; CDR3 protein: CASSVEGATVYEQYF; CDR3 DNA: TGTGCCAGCAGCGTAGAAGGGGCTACAGTCTACGAGCAGTACTTC
J gene: TRBJ2-2; D gene: TRBD1; V gene: TRBV3-1/TRBV3-2; clone size: NA; CDR3 protein: CASSPGTGGTGELFF; CDR3 DNA: TGTGCCAGCAGTCCCGGGACAGGGGGCACCGGGGAGCTGTTTTTT
J gene: TRBJ1-1; D gene: NA; V gene: TRBV7-9; clone size: NA; CDR3 protein: CASSPLPWDGRNTEAFF; CDR3 DNA: TGTGCCAGCAGCCCCCTACCCTGGGACGGGAGGAACACTGAAGCTTTCTTT
J gene: TRBJ2-6; D gene: NA; V gene: TRBV21-1; clone size: NA; CDR3 protein: CASSIPGGTGEGSGANVLTF; CDR3 DNA: TGTGCCAGCAGCATCCCAGGGGGGACAGGGGAGGGCTCTGGGGCCAACGTCCTGACTTTC
J gene: TRBJ1-6; D gene: NA; V gene: TRBV6-5; clone size: NA; CDR3 protein: CASRLQGPYSPLHF; CDR3 DNA: TGTGCCAGCAGACTACAGGGCCCTTATTCACCCCTCCACTTT
J gene: TRBJ2-5; D gene: TRBD2; V gene: TRBV28; clone size: NA; CDR3 protein: CASSPRLAGGPLQETQYF; CDR3 DNA: TGTGCCAGCAGTCCAAGACTAGCGGGAGGCCCCCTCCAAGAGACCCAGTACTTC
J gene: TRBJ2-7; D gene: NA; V gene: TRBV7-9; clone size: NA; CDR3 protein: CASSKAGYEQYF; CDR3 DNA: TGTGCCAGCTCAAAAGCCGGGTACGAGCAGTACTTC